The 2 T cell receptor beta chains below come from one sample, sequenced in a study of T cell changes during pregnancy in multiple sclerosis. The repertoire was sequenced with immunoSEQ multiplex PCR; TCRdb's copy has only in-frame clones and lacks some. The sample holds about 87,000 clones, roughly 95% seen once. Specimen: peripheral blood, collected in the third trimester of pregnancy. All receptors come from a female donor in good health, enrolled as a control in a pregnancy study.

Of note for this clone: Other nucleotide sequences in the sample specify the same CDR3. The chain carries TRBV5-1 and TRBJ1-4; maybe TRBD1 (5 bases). The germline V and J ends were trimmed by 0 bases and 3 bases, with 9 bases remaining between them. Germline CDR1 reads SGHRS; CDR2 reads YFSETQ. The CDR3 spans 15 residues. The CDR3 loop is CASSLVGGSNEKLFF. The CDR3 nucleotides read TGCGCCAGCAGCTTGGTGGGGGGGTCTAATGAAAAACTGTTTTTT. Full variable domain (missing parts from reference TRBV5-1 and TRBJ1-4): KAGVTQTPRYLIKTRGQQVTLSCSPISGHRSVSWYQQTPGQGLQFLFEYFSETQRNKGNFPGRFSGRQFSNSRSEMNVSTLELGDSALYLCASSLVGGSNEKLFFGSGTQLSVL.

The chain combines TRBV5-1 with TRBJ2-2, with 9 nucleotides matching TRBD2. This CDR3 contains 16 residues. The V gene's germline CDR1 is SGHRS and CDR2 YFSETQ. V trimming: 2 bases; J trimming: 5 bases; junction bases outside the gene matches: 7. The CDR3 loop is CASSLQASGATGELFF. The CDR3 DNA reads as TGCGCCAGCAGCTTACAGGCTAGCGGGGCGACCGGGGAGCTGTTTTTT.